This entry is about one T cell receptor beta chain. In TCRdb, the reads were re-called with MiXCR into one record per CDR3 protein. The sample lists about 450,000 distinct CDR3 sequences, roughly 30% occurring once. These data are taken from a study of T cell repertoires in cytomegalovirus infection. V lost 6 bases, J lost 5 bases, and 12 bases lay in between. CDR3 size: 13 residues. The germline V gene encodes CDR1 LNHDA and CDR2 SQIVND (reference sequence). The TCR sequence derives from a human donor in good health (CMV status not recorded). Some clones in this sample may be carry-over from other donors' samples. V is TRBV19 and J is TRBJ2-3, with D maybe TRBD1 (5 bases). The sequencing input was PBMCs. CDR3 sequence reads: CASRQAGGDTQYF. In nucleotides, the CDR3 is TGTGCCAGTAGACAGGCCGGCGGAGATACGCAGTATTTT.